The clone carrying this TCR beta chain was seen a handful of times. TCRdb used MiXCR to reprocess the RT-PCR reads, holding one entry per CDR3 protein. The profile shows about 960,000 distinct CDR3 sequences, about a sixth of them singletons. These data come from a study of patients and donors after allogeneic stem cell transplantation. The CDR3 is 13 residues long. V shed 3 bases, J shed 5 bases, and the junction held 6 bases outside the gene matches. CDR1 and CDR2 (germline): DFQATT, SNEGSKA (reference sequence). The sequenced sample consisted of blood, either unsorted or a sorted T cell fraction (not recorded which). This sequence joins TRBV20-1 and TRBJ2-7; 8 bases line up with TRBD2. This TCR came from a human donor who was either an allogeneic HSCT recipient or a stem cell or donor lymphocyte infusion donor (not recorded which). It is not recorded whose cells these are; they may come from a transplant donor. CDR3 sequence (DNA): TGCAGTGCTAGGCTACCGGGGGGGGACGAGCAGTACTTC. Encoded protein: CSARLPGGDEQYF.